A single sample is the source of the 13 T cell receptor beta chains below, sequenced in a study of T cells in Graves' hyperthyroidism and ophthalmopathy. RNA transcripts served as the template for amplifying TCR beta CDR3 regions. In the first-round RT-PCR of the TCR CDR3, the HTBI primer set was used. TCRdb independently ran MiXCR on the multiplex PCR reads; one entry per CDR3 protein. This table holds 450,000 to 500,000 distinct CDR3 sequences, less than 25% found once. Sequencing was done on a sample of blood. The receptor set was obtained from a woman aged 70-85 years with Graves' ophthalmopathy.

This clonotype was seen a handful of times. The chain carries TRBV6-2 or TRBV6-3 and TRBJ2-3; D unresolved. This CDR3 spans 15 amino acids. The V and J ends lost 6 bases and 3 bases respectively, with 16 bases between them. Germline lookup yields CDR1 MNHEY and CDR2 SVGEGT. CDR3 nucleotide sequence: TGTGCCAGCAGCCGATCCCTCCGAGGTACAGATACGCAGTATTTT. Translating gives CASSRSLRGTDTQYF.

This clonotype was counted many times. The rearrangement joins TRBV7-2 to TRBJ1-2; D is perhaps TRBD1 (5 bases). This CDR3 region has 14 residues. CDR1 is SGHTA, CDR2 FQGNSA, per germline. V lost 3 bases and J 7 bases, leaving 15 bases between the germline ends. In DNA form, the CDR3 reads TGTGCCAGCAGCTTTGGGCAGGGACGGGCTGGCTACACCTTC. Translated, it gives CASSFGQGRAGYTF.

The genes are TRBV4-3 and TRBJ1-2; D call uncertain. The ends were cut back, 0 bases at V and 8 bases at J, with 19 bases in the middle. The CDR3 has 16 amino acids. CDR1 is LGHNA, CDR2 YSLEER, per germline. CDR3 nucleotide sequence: TGCGCCAGCAGCCAAGATAGACGGCCACGGGTATCAGGCTACACCTTC. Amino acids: CASSQDRRPRVSGYTF.

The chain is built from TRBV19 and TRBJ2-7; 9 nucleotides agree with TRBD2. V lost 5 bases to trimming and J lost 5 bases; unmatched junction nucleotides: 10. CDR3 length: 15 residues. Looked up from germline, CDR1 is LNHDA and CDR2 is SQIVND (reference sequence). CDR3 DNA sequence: TGTGCCAGTAGTGCCCCTATGCGGGAGGGGGACGAGCAGTACTTC. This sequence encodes CASSAPMREGDEQYF.

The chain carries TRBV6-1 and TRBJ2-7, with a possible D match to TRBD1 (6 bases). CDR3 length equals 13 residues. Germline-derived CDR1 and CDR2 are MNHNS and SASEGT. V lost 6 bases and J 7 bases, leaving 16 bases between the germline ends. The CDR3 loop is CASRGQQRTEQYF. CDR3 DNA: TGTGCCAGCAGGGGACAACAGAGAACAGAGCAGTACTTC.

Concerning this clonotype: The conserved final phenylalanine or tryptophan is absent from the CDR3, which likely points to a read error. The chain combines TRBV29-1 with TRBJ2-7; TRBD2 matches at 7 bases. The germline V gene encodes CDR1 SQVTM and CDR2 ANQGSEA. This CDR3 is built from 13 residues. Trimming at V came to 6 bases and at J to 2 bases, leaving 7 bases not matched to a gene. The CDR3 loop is CSVVRDYTYEQYL. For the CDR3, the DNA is TGCAGCGTCGTCCGGGACTACACCTACGAGCAGTACCTC.

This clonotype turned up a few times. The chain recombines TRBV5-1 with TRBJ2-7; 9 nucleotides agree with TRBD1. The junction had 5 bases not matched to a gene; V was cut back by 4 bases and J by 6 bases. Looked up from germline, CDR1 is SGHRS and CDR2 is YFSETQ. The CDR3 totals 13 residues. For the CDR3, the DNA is TGCGCCAGCAGCAACGACAGGGGGAGCGAGCAGTACTTC. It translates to CASSNDRGSEQYF.

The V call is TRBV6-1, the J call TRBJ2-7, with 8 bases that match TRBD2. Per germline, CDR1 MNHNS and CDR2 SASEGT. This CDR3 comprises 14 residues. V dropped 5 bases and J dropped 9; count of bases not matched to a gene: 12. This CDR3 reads CASSKPGLEGRQYF. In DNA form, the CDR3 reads TGTGCCAGCAGTAAACCGGGACTAGAAGGGAGGCAGTACTTC.

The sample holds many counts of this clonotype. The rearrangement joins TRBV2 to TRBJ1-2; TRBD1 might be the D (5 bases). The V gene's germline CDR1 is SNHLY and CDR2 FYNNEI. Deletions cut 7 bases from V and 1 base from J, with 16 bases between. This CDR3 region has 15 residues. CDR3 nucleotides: TGTGCCAGCACTCCAATGCCGGACATTAACTATGGCTACACCTTC. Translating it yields CASTPMPDINYGYTF.

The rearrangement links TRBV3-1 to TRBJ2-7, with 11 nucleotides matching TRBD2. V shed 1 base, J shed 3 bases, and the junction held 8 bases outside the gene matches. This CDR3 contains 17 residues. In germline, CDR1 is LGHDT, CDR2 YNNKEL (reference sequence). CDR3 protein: CASSQGSLGTSGYEQYF. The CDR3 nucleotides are TGTGCCAGCAGCCAAGGCAGTCTCGGGACTAGCGGCTACGAGCAGTACTTC.

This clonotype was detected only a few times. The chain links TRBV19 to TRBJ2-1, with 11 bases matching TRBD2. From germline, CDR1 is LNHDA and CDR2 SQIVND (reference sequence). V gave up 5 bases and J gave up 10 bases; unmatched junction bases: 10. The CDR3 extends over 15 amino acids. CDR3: CASSLTSGSGSEQFF. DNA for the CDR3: TGTGCCAGTAGTCTCACTAGCGGGAGTGGGTCGGAGCAGTTCTTC.

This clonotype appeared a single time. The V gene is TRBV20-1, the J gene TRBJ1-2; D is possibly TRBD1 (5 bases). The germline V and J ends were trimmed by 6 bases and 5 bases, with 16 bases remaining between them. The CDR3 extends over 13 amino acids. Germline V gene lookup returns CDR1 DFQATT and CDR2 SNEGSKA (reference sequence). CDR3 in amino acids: CSARVPLGYGYTF. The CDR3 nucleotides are TGCAGTGCCAGGGTCCCACTGGGGTATGGCTACACCTTC.

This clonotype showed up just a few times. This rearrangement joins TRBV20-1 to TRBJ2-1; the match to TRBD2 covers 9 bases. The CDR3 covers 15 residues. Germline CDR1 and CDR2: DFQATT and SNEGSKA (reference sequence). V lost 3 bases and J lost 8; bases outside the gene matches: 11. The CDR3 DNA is TGCAGTGCTAGTCACGCGGGACTAGCAGGGGATGAGCAGTTCTTC. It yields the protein CSASHAGLAGDEQFF.